The clone carrying this TCR beta chain was observed a handful of times. These data are taken from a study of T cell repertoires in cytomegalovirus infection. TCRdb re-called the reads through MiXCR, storing one row per CDR3 protein. This table holds some 350,000 distinct CDR3 sequences, approximately 18% found once. Trimming took off 2 bases at V and 4 bases at J, with 27 bases between the two ends. This CDR3 has 20 amino acids. Germline CDR1 and CDR2: SNHLY and FYNNEI. The genes are TRBV2 and TRBJ2-1; D is perhaps TRBD1 or TRBD2 (5 bases each). This TCR came from a human donor in good health (CMV status not recorded). Some clones in this sample may be carry-over from other donors' samples. Source material: PBMCs. The CDR3 protein is CASSELAPPGTVNLYNEQFF. CDR3 in DNA: TGTGCCAGCAGTGAATTGGCCCCCCCCGGGACCGTAAACTTATACAATGAGCAGTTCTTC.